This is a list of T cell receptor beta chains from one sample in a study of OX40 agonist ivuxolimab in advanced cancers. The table came from immunoSEQ multiplex PCR; TCRdb's copy has only in-frame clones and leaves some out. The profile shows tens of thousands of clones, 65% to 90% of them singletons. The input for sequencing was CD4+ or CD8+ T cells sorted from blood, taken in a trial of the OX40 agonist ivuxolimab. These receptors all stem from an adult with an advanced solid tumor such as melanoma, head and neck, liver or kidney cancer. The CDR3 runs from the conserved cysteine through the conserved F or W. D genes are given only for firm matches. Size is omitted from some rows. Given values are once, few, many or a class for expanded clones.

>TRBV5-1|few|TRBJ2-5|.
TGCGCCAGCAGCTTGGTAGGAGGGGGCTACCAAGAGACCCAGTACTTC
CASSLVGGGYQETQYF
>TRBV7-2|.|TRBJ1-1|.
TGTGCCAGCAGCTTGCGTGGCAGGGGAAACACTGAAGCTTTCTTT
CASSLRGRGNTEAFF
>TRBV4-1|.|TRBJ2-1|.
TGCGCCAGCAGCCAAATAGATATGGGGTTTATCTACAATGAGCAGTTCTTC
CASSQIDMGFIYNEQFF
>TRBV5-4|.|TRBJ2-5|TRBD1
TGTGCCAGCAGCAGACAGACAGGGAGCCAAGAGACCCAGTACTTC
CASSRQTGSQETQYF
>TRBV5-1|.|TRBJ2-1|.
TGCGCCAGCAGCTTGCTGGGCTTGCCCCTGAATGAGCAGTTCTTC
CASSLLGLPLNEQFF
>TRBV5-1|.|TRBJ2-5|.
TGCGCCAGCAGCTTGGAGGGTACCAGGGCGCAAGAGACCCAGTACTTC
CASSLEGTRAQETQYF
>TRBV11-3|.|TRBJ2-2|.
TGTGCCAGCAGCTTTAGACAGTCCGGGGAGCTGTTTTTT
CASSFRQSGELFF
>TRBV6-6|.|TRBJ2-1|.
TGTGCCAGCAAAGCTTTCAGGCTGAGCTCCTACAATGAGCAGTTCTTC
CASKAFRLSSYNEQFF
>TRBV7-2|.|TRBJ1-5|.
TGTGCCAGCAGCTTGACTGGGCCCCAGCATTTT
CASSLTGPQHF
>TRBV29-1|.|TRBJ2-1|TRBD1
TGCAGCGGGGGGGCGCAGGGGGCTTACAATGAGCAGTTCTTC
CSGGAQGAYNEQFF
>TRBV2|.|TRBJ2-7|.
TGTGCCAGCAGCTTACAGGTCTACGAGCAGTACTTC
CASSLQVYEQYF
>TRBV5-1|.|TRBJ1-3|.
TGCGCCAGCAGCTTGGGGGGCTCCGGATCTGGAAACACCATATATTTT
CASSLGGSGSGNTIYF
>TRBV9|.|TRBJ2-5|.
TGTGCCAGCAGCGTAGGCCACTCAGGGGGGGGCCGGGAGACCCAGTACTTC
CASSVGHSGGGRETQYF
>TRBV9|.|TRBJ1-2|.
TGTGCCAGCAGCGCGTGGTTAGGTACAGGGCTTTTGGACTATGGCTACACCTTC
CASSAWLGTGLLDYGYTF
>TRBV4-1|.|TRBJ1-6|.
TGCGCCAGCAGCCAAGATTATGCTAGACAGATCAATTCACCCCTCCACTTT
CASSQDYARQINSPLHF
>TRBV6-5|.|TRBJ1-5|.
TGTGCCAGCAGTTACGTCCGGGAACAGCCCCAGCATTTT
CASSYVREQPQHF
>TRBV23-1|once|TRBJ1-5|.
TGCGCCAGCAGTCAAACGACGGACAGCCTAAATCAGCCCCAGCATTTT
CASSQTTDSLNQPQHF
>TRBV2|.|TRBJ2-6|.
TGTGCCAGCAGTGATTCGCGCTCTGGGGCCAACGTCCTGACTTTC
CASSDSRSGANVLTF
>TRBV2|.|TRBJ2-3|.
TGTGCCAGCCTCGCAAATAGCGTGGAAGATACGCAGTATTTT
CASLANSVEDTQYF
>TRBV18|.|TRBJ2-7|.
TGTGCCAGCTCACCACGGGGGGTGGTTACGTACGAGCAGTACTTC
CASSPRGVVTYEQYF
>TRBV5-1|.|TRBJ2-5|.
TGCGCCAGCAGCTTGAATAGGGGCAGGGAGACCCAGTACTTC
CASSLNRGRETQYF
>TRBV19|.|TRBJ2-2|TRBD1
TGTGCCAGTATGCAAACAGGGGGCCCAACCGGGGAGCTGTTTTTT
CASMQTGGPTGELFF
>TRBV7-6|.|TRBJ2-1|TRBD2
TGTGCCAGCAGCGTAGCGGGAGGAAAACACTACAATGAGCAGTTCTTC
CASSVAGGKHYNEQFF
>TRBV5-1|.|TRBJ2-6|.
TGCGCCAGCAGCTTCGGCGGACACTCTGGGGCCAACGTCCTGACTTTC
CASSFGGHSGANVLTF
>TRBV5-1|.|TRBJ1-1|TRBD1
TGCGCCAGCAGCCGGCCGGGACAGGGTAGGCCGATGAACACTGAAGCTTTCTTT
CASSRPGQGRPMNTEAFF
>TRBV6-5|.|TRBJ1-2|.
TGTGCCAGCAGTTCTGGAAGGGCCTATGGCTACACCTTC
CASSSGRAYGYTF
>TRBV7-2|.|TRBJ1-6|.
TGTGCCAGCAGCTTAGTTACTAGATCACCCCTCCACTTT
CASSLVTRSPLHF
>TRBV14|.|TRBJ1-5|.
TGTGCCAGCAGCCAATCTGGGCTCGGGCAGCCCCAGCATTTT
CASSQSGLGQPQHF
>TRBV28|.|TRBJ2-6|.
TGTGCCAGCAGTTTATGGCAGGACCCTTGGGGGGCCAACGTCCTGACTTTC
CASSLWQDPWGANVLTF
>TRBV10-3|.|TRBJ1-2|.
TGTGCCATCAACATACAGGGAATGGATGGCTACACCTTC
CAINIQGMDGYTF
>TRBV2|.|TRBJ1-6|TRBD1
TGTGCCAGCAGTGATTTGGGGACAGCCTCTAATTCACCCCTCCACTTT
CASSDLGTASNSPLHF
>TRBV25-1|.|TRBJ2-1|TRBD2
TGTGCCAGCAGTGAGGGACTAGCGGGACGCAATGAGCAGTTCTTC
CASSEGLAGRNEQFF
>TRBV7-9|.|TRBJ2-2|.
TGTGCCAGCAGTCCCGATCGGAAAACCGGGGAGCTGTTTTTT
CASSPDRKTGELFF
>TRBV6-1|.|TRBJ2-4|.
TGTGCCAGCAGTGGTTCACCCCGGGGTAACATTCAGTACTTC
CASSGSPRGNIQYF
>TRBV6-1|once|TRBJ1-1|.
TGTGCCAGCAGTGAAGACGTGGCCAGGAGGAACACTGAAGCTTTCTTT
CASSEDVARRNTEAFF
>TRBV20-1|.|TRBJ1-1|.
TGCAGTGCTAGGTGGGTCGAAGCTTTCTTT
CSARWVEAFF
>TRBV29-1|.|TRBJ2-1|TRBD2
TGCAGCGGGGGACTAGCGGAAGTCAATGAGCAGTTCTTC
CSGGLAEVNEQFF
>TRBV6-1|.|TRBJ2-7|.
TGTGCCAGCAGTGAACAGGGAGTATCCTACGAGCAGTACTTC
CASSEQGVSYEQYF